Presented here are 20 T cell receptor beta chains from one specimen sequenced in a study of blood T cell repertoires in COVID-19. Some clones are missing from TCRdb's copy, which holds only in-frame ones; the method was immunoSEQ multiplex PCR. The data hold 180,000 or so clones, with 86% observed a single time. Sequenced sample: PBMCs or T cells enriched from blood (not recorded which). Receptors originate from a man aged 40-49 years with acute COVID-19.

The J gene is TRBJ2-5, the V gene TRBV7-6; the D is unclear. Trimming stripped 6 bases from V and 1 base from J, with 15 bases between. This CDR3 spans 15 amino acids. Germline V gene sequence: CDR1 SGHVS, CDR2 FNYEAQ. CDR3 in DNA: TGTGCCAGCAGTTATAGGTTGGCGGCCCAAGAGACCCAGTACTTC. As protein: CASSYRLAAQETQYF.

The V and J genes are TRBV27 and TRBJ1-2; D not certain. CDR1 is MNHEY and CDR2 is SMNVEV in the germline V gene (reference sequence). This CDR3 contains 13 residues. With 5 bases removed from V and 4 bases from J, the gap between germline ends came to 11 bases. CDR3 residues: CASSGRGSYGYTF. CDR3 nucleotides: TGTGCCAGCAGTGGCCGCGGCAGCTATGGCTACACCTTC.

This clone was detected only a few times. The chain couples TRBV10-3 to TRBJ1-6, with 10 bases lining up with TRBD1. V was clipped by 0 bases and J by 10 bases; unmatched bases: 3. The germline gives CDR1 ENHRY, CDR2 SYGVKD. The length of the CDR3 is 15 residues. The CDR3 nucleotides are TGTGCCATCAGTGAGTCGGGACAGGGGTCGTCACCCCTCCACTTT. Amino acids: CAISESGQGSSPLHF.

The V and J genes are TRBV19 and TRBJ1-1, with 7 bases aligning to TRBD1. Germline assignment: CDR1 LNHDA and CDR2 SQIVND (reference sequence). Trimming removed 3 bases from V and 3 bases from J; junction bases left unmatched: 4. This CDR3 contains 14 residues. CDR3 protein: CASSITGTDTEAFF. The CDR3 DNA follows: TGTGCCAGTAGTATTACGGGGACAGACACTGAAGCTTTCTTT.

The V and J genes are TRBV7-2 and TRBJ2-7; 11 bases align to TRBD2. Germline trimming cut 0 bases from V and 2 bases from J; bases unmatched to any gene: 3. Germline CDR1 reads SGHTA; CDR2 reads FQGNSA. The CDR3 covers 16 residues. CDR3 loop: CASSLAGTSGAYEQYF. The CDR3 DNA sequence: TGTGCCAGCAGCTTAGCTGGGACTAGCGGCGCCTACGAGCAGTACTTC.

The chain combines TRBV7-2 with TRBJ2-3, with 7 bases identical to TRBD2. The CDR3 has 16 amino acids. Germline V CDR1 and CDR2: SGHTA, FQGNSA. Trimming at V came to 1 base and at J to 4 bases, leaving 8 bases not matched to a gene. The CDR3 protein is CASSLVGGSLADTQYF. In nucleotides, the CDR3 is TGTGCCAGCAGCTTAGTAGGCGGGAGCCTCGCAGATACGCAGTATTTT.

The chain combines TRBV28 with TRBJ1-2; the D is unclear. The CDR3 runs 14 residues. Germline V gives CDR1 MDHEN, CDR2 SYDVKM. Trimming took 5 bases from V and 0 from J, leaving 10 bases between them. CDR3 amino acids: CASSDNLANYGYTF. The CDR3 DNA follows: TGTGCCAGCAGTGACAACTTAGCTAACTATGGCTACACCTTC.

V and J are TRBV30 and TRBJ2-4, with 7 bases identical to TRBD1. The germline gives CDR1 GTSNPN, CDR2 SVGIG (reference sequence). The CDR3 is 14 amino acids. V was clipped by 2 bases and J by 8 bases; unmatched bases: 9. CDR3 in DNA: TGTGCCTGGAGTCCTGGACAGGACGGTGACATTCAGTACTTC. This gives the protein CAWSPGQDGDIQYF.

The rearrangement joins TRBV4-2 to TRBJ2-1, with no clear D. CDR1 is LGHNA and CDR2 is YNFKEQ in the germline V gene. The CDR3 spans 12 residues. Trimming shortened V by 3 bases and J by 4 bases, and 4 bases separated the two germline ends. The CDR3 nucleotides read TGTGCCAGCAGCCATCCTTACAATGAGCAGTTCTTC. Translation gives CASSHPYNEQFF.

V gene TRBV4-2 combines with J gene TRBJ2-1; 10 bases map to TRBD2. This CDR3 comprises 16 residues. With V trimmed by 4 bases and J by 0 bases, 3 bases remained unmatched. From germline, CDR1 is LGHNA and CDR2 YNFKEQ. The CDR3 nucleotides are TGTGCCAGCAGCCCTTCTAGCGGGAGCTCCTACAATGAGCAGTTCTTC. Protein: CASSPSSGSSYNEQFF.

The chain joins TRBV6-5 to TRBJ2-1; a possible D gene is TRBD2 (5 bases). Trimming took off 0 bases at V and 7 bases at J, with 13 bases between the two ends. CDR1 is MNHEY and CDR2 is SVGAGI in the germline V gene. The length of the CDR3 is 15 residues. Here the CDR3 reads CASSYSGASGNEQFF. The CDR3 DNA follows: TGTGCCAGCAGTTACTCTGGCGCGTCGGGGAATGAGCAGTTCTTC.

The V and J genes are TRBV7-6 and TRBJ2-7; no definite D call. The V end lost 1 base, the J end lost 3 bases, and 7 bases lay between the germline ends. CDR3 length equals 13 residues. CDR1 and CDR2 (germline): SGHVS, FNYEAQ. CDR3: CASSLGRNYEQYF. In DNA form, the CDR3 reads TGTGCCAGCAGCTTAGGGCGGAACTACGAGCAGTACTTC.

V and J are TRBV6-2 or TRBV6-3 and TRBJ2-5, with 13 bases aligning to TRBD2. V shed 4 bases and J 4 bases; nucleotides not matched to a gene: 6. CDR3 length: 16 amino acids. Germline CDR1 is MNHEY and CDR2 is SVGEGT. CDR3 sequence: CASSWTSGSISETQYF. In nucleotides, the CDR3 is TGTGCCAGCAGTTGGACTAGCGGGAGTATATCAGAGACCCAGTACTTC.

V is TRBV4-1 and J is TRBJ1-2, with a tentative D call TRBD1 (5 bases). This CDR3 has 13 residues. Trimming removed 6 bases from V and 1 base from J, with 9 bases in between. Germline V lookup: CDR1 MGHRA, CDR2 YSYEKL. CDR3 sequence reads: CASSRRDNYGYTF. CDR3 bases: TGCGCCAGCAGTCGCAGGGATAACTATGGCTACACCTTC.

The table lists this clone with a count of one. V gene TRBV11-3 combines with J gene TRBJ2-1, with D maybe TRBD1 (6 bases). The CDR3 is 14 amino acids. Trimming stripped 3 bases from V and 8 bases from J, with 14 bases between. CDR1 is SGHNT and CDR2 is YENEEA in the germline V gene. CDR3 sequence (DNA): TGTGCCAGCAGCTTGGGACAAAGTAGTGATGAGCAGTTCTTC. Its translation: CASSLGQSSDEQFF. Full variable domain (remainder filled in from reference TRBV11-3 and TRBJ2-1): EAGVVQSPRYKIIEKKQPVAFWCNPISGHNTLYWYLQNLGQGPELLIRYENEEAVDDSQLPKDRFSAERLKGVDSTLKIQPAELGDSAVYLCASSLGQSSDEQFFGPGTRLTVL.

The CDR3 nucleotides read TGTGCCAGCAGTCCCCACCCCGGAGCGGGAGAGGTTGGAGATACGCAGTATTTT. This sequence encodes CASSPHPGAGEVGDTQYF. This chain links TRBV27 with TRBJ2-3; 8 bases line up with TRBD2. The CDR3 is 18 amino acids. Unmatched junction bases numbered 18, after V lost 5 bases and J lost 5 bases. CDR1 and CDR2 from the germline V gene are MNHEY and SMNVEV (reference sequence).

The chain couples TRBV5-1 to TRBJ2-1; TRBD1 agrees at 8 bases. The CDR3 extends over 16 amino acids. After removal of 4 bases from V and 8 bases from J, the junction contained 14 bases not matched to a gene. The germline gives CDR1 SGHRS, CDR2 YFSETQ. The CDR3 spells CASSPPTGGRVDEQFF. CDR3 sequence (DNA): TGCGCCAGCAGCCCCCCAACAGGGGGACGTGTAGATGAGCAGTTCTTC.

Only a few counts were recorded for this clone. This chain connects TRBV6-5 to TRBJ2-4; 7 positions agree with TRBD1. Germline trimming cut 4 bases from V and 3 bases from J; bases unmatched to any gene: 9. The CDR3 contains 16 residues. CDR1 and CDR2 (germline): MNHEY, SVGAGI. The CDR3 spells CASSSIDRVGKNIQYF. CDR3 in DNA: TGTGCCAGCAGTTCAATCGACAGGGTTGGCAAAAACATTCAGTACTTC.

Here the CDR3 DNA reads TGTGCCAGCAGTTTTCTTGCGGGGTTAAGAACTAATGAAAAACTGTTTTTT. It codes for CASSFLAGLRTNEKLFF. The chain uses TRBV28 and TRBJ1-4, with unresolved D. The CDR3 is 17 amino acids. Germline loops: CDR1 MDHEN, CDR2 SYDVKM. Trimming took 3 bases from V and 1 from J, leaving 15 bases between them.

A single count supports this clone. Other DNA sequences from this sample encode an identical CDR3 as well. The chain couples TRBV3-1 (or the pseudogene TRBV3-2) to TRBJ2-1, with 7 positions matching TRBD2. The CDR3 is 15 residues long. CDR1 and CDR2 from the germline V gene are LGHDT and YNNKEL (reference sequence). J gave up 6 bases and V 0 bases, and 5 bases lay outside the gene matches. The CDR3 region is CASSQDRLAGNEQFF. The CDR3 coding sequence is TGTGCCAGCAGCCAAGATCGACTAGCAGGCAATGAGCAGTTCTTC.